This T cell receptor beta chain is from a study of yellow fever vaccine responses in identical twins. CDR1 is SNHLY and CDR2 is FYNNEI in the germline V gene. V lost 2 bases and J lost 0, with 8 bases in between. This CDR3 comprises 15 residues. TCRdb independently ran MiXCR on the RT-PCR reads; one entry per CDR3 protein. The sample lists tens of thousands of distinct CDR3 sequences, 60% to 80% occurring once. Study-wide findings and caveats: Vaccine T cell responses of twins reportedly seemed partly convergent and partly personalized.

A remark on this clonotype: Its antigen is still unknown.

This sequence was found in a woman aged 18-29 years who received the yellow fever vaccine. The genes are TRBV2 and TRBJ1-5, with unresolved D. The sample consisted of T cells from blood (PBMCs), unsorted or a sorted subset (not recorded which), taken before or after yellow fever vaccination (not recorded which). This CDR3 is CASSELGFSNQPQHF. CDR3 sequence (DNA): TGTGCCAGCAGTGAATTAGGATTTAGCAATCAGCCCCAGCATTTT.